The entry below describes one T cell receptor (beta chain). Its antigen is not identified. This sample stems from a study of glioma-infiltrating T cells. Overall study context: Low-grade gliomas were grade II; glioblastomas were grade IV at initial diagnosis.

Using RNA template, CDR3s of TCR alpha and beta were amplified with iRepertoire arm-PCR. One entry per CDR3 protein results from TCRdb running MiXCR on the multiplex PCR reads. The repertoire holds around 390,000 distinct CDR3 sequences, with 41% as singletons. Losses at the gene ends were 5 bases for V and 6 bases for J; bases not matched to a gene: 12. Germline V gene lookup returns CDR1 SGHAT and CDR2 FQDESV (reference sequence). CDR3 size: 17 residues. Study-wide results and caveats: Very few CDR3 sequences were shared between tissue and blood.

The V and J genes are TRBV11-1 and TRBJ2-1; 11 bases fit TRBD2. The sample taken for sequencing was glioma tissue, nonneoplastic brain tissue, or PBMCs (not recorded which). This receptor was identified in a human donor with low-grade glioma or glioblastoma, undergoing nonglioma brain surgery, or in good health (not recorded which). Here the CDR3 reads CASSASGTSGNLNEQFF. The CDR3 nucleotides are TGTGCCAGCAGCGCATCCGGGACTAGCGGAAATCTCAATGAGCAGTTCTTC.